The clone carrying this T cell receptor beta chain is a singleton in its sample. Its specificity is not known. This sample was included in a study of cytomegalovirus exposure and HLA in healthy donors. Study-level results: One later analysis, an examination of the 120 validation repertoires, found that first-cohort TCR clusters tended to co-occur in them. The authors listed 180 or so TCR beta chains as cytomegalovirus-associated.

Sequencing used immunoSEQ multiplex PCR; TCRdb keeps in-frame clones, though not all of them. The sample includes 75,000 to 95,000 clones, 96% of them seen just once. Donors came from a validation cohort of some 110 subjects, distinct from the first 666-subject cohort. The CDR3 sequence is 15 residues long. Germline V lookup: CDR1 SEHNR, CDR2 FQNEAQ (reference sequence). The V gene lost 2 bases and the J gene lost 6 bases, with 13 bases spanning the gap. The origin of this receptor is a man between 18 and 35 years old in good health and CMV-seronegative. Sample: PBMCs. The chain recombines TRBV7-9 with TRBJ2-2, with a weak D call TRBD2 (5 bases). The CDR3 protein is CASSLLGSGPGELFF. For the CDR3, the DNA is TGTGCCAGCAGCTTACTTGGGAGTGGCCCCGGGGAGCTGTTTTTT.